This T cell receptor beta chain came from a study of neurological immune-mediated disorders. One entry per CDR3 protein results from TCRdb running MiXCR on the 5' RACE reads. This table holds about 17,000 distinct CDR3 sequences, 3.5% found once. This clonotype showed up many times. The CDR3 runs 15 residues. Trimming removed 5 bases from V and 2 bases from J, with 10 bases in between. The sample consisted of CD8+ T cells from blood. This rearrangement joins TRBV12-3 or TRBV12-4 to TRBJ2-6, with D possibly TRBD2 on 6 matching bases. The sequence derives from a middle-aged woman in good health. CDR3 residues: CASSPGAPGANVLTF. CDR3 nucleotides: TGTGCCAGCAGTCCGGGAGCTCCTGGGGCCAACGTCCTGACTTTC.